Below, 3 T cell receptor beta chains from the same sample are listed, as sequenced in a study of T cell responses to AZD1222 COVID-19 vaccine. Generated by immunoSEQ multiplex PCR, the TCRdb table keeps only in-frame clones and is missing some. Seen here are some 94,000 clones, roughly 87% observed once, and the top ten hold approximately 2.9%. Source: peripheral blood, taken on day 0 of AZD1222 vaccination. Receptors originate from an adult in good health.

The rearrangement joins TRBV20-1 to TRBJ1-2; the D is unclear. Germline values: CDR1 DFQATT, CDR2 SNEGSKA (reference sequence). The CDR3 has 11 residues. Trimming pared 0 bases from V and 6 bases from J, leaving 5 bases between. CDR3 amino acids: CSARDSDGYTF. The CDR3 nucleotides are TGCAGTGCTAGAGACAGTGATGGCTACACCTTC.

The chain couples TRBV5-4 to TRBJ1-3, with D perhaps matching TRBD1 (5 bases). In germline, CDR1 is SGHNT, CDR2 YYREEE (reference sequence). V shed 3 bases and J shed 0 bases, with 7 bases lying between them. There are 14 residues in the CDR3. CDR3 loop: CASSSGTSGNTIYF. The DNA for the CDR3 is TGTGCCAGCAGCTCGGGGACCTCTGGAAACACCATATATTTT. Looking up the rest from reference TRBV5-4 and TRBJ1-3 gives the full variable domain: ETGVTQSPTHLIKTRGQQVTLRCSSQSGHNTVSWYQQALGQGPQFIFQYYREEENGRGNFPPRFSGLQFPNYSSELNVNALELDDSALYLCASSSGTSGNTIYFGEGSWLTVV.

This clone has just a few counts. This chain joins TRBV5-1 and TRBJ1-3, with 7 bases fitting TRBD1. CDR1 is SGHRS, CDR2 YFSETQ, per germline. The CDR3 covers 16 residues. The J segment lost 6 bases and the V segment lost 2 bases, leaving 11 bases of the junction unmatched. CDR3 region: CASSLGYRGTSNTIYF. CDR3 DNA sequence: TGCGCCAGCAGCTTAGGGTACAGGGGTACGTCAAACACCATATATTTT.